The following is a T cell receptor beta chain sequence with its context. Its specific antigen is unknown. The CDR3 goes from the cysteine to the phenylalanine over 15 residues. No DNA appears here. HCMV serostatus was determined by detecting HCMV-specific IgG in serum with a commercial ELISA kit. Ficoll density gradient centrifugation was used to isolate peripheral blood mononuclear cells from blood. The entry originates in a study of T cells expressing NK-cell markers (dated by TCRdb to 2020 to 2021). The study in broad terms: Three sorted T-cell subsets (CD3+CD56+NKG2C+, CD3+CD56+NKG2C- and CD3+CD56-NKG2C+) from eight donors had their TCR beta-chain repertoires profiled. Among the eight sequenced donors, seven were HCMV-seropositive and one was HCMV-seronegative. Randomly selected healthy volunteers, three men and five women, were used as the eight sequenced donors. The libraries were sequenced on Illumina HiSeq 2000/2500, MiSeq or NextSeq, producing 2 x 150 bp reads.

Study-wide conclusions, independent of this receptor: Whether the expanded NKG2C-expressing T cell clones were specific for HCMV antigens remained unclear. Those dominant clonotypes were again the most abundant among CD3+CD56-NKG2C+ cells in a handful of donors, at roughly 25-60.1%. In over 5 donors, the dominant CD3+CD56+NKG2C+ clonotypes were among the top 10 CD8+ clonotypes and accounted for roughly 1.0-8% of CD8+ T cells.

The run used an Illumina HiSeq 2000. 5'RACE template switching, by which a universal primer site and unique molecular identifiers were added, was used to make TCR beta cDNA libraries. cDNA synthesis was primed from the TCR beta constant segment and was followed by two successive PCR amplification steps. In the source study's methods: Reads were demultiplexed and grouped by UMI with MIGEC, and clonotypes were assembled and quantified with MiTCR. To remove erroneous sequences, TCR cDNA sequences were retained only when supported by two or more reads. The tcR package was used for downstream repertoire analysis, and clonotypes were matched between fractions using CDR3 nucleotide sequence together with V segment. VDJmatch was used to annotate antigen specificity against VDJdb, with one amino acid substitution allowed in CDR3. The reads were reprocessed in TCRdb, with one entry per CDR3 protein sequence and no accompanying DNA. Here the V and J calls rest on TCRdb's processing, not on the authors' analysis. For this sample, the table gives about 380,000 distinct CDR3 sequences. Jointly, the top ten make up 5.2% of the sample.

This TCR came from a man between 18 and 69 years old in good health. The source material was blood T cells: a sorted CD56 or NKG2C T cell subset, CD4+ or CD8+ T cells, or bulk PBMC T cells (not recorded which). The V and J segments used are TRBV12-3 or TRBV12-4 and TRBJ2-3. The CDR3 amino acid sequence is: CASSLAVLASDTQYF.